These 21 T cell receptor beta chains share one sample of origin, sequenced in a study of blood T cell repertoires in COVID-19. Method: immunoSEQ multiplex PCR; TCRdb's copy keeps in-frame clones and lacks some. Of 250,000 to 300,000 clones listed, roughly nine tenths are singletons. Sequences were obtained from peripheral blood. Source of these receptors: a young man with active or convalescent COVID-19.

The chain combines TRBV6-5 with TRBJ2-2; TRBD1 matches at 9 bases. From germline, CDR1 is MNHEY and CDR2 SVGAGI. This CDR3 spans 15 amino acids. After removal of 10 bases from V and 5 bases from J, the junction contained 11 bases not matched to a gene. The CDR3 loop is CAIEGPGQGTGELFF. As DNA, the CDR3 is TGTGCCATCGAGGGCCCCGGACAGGGGACCGGGGAGCTGTTTTTT.

A word on this clone: Additional DNA sequences in this sample encode the identical CDR3. The chain combines TRBV30 with TRBJ1-3; tentative D call: TRBD1 (5 bases). The germline V gene encodes CDR1 GTSNPN and CDR2 SVGIG (reference sequence). There are 12 residues in the CDR3. The V and J ends lost 1 base and 4 bases respectively, with 5 bases between them. CDR3 bases: TGTGCCTGGAGTGCAGGGGGAAACACCATATATTTT. Amino acids: CAWSAGGNTIYF.

V usage is TRBV5-8 and J usage is TRBJ1-2; 8 positions agree with TRBD1. Germline V lookup: CDR1 SGHTS, CDR2 YDEGEE. CDR3 length: 16 amino acids. Trimming took 4 bases from V and 3 from J; bases not matched to a gene: 11. The CDR3 loop reads CASSPRGTGGYYGYTF. CDR3 nucleotides: TGTGCCAGCAGCCCCCGAGGGACAGGAGGATACTATGGCTACACCTTC. Complete variable domain (other parts from reference TRBV5-8 and TRBJ1-2): EAGVTQSPTHLIKTRGQQATLRCSPISGHTSVYWYQQALGLGLQFLLWYDEGEERNRGNFPPRFSGRQFPNYSSELNVNALELEDSALYLCASSPRGTGGYYGYTFGSGTRLTVV.

This clone was observed once. The chain has TRBV28 and TRBJ1-5; no definite D call. This CDR3 spans 14 amino acids. CDR1 is MDHEN and CDR2 is SYDVKM in the germline V gene. V was pared by 2 bases and J by 9 bases, with 14 bases between. CDR3: CASSLTTVIRPQHF. The CDR3 bases are TGTGCCAGCAGTTTAACCACGGTCATTCGGCCCCAGCATTTT.

This rearrangement joins TRBV30 to TRBJ2-3; D may be TRBD2 (6 bases). The ends were cut back, 4 bases at V and 5 bases at J, with 10 bases in the middle. Germline V gives CDR1 GTSNPN, CDR2 SVGIG (reference sequence). The CDR3 sequence is 12 residues long. CDR3 bases: TGTGCCTGGATGGGGGGAGGAGATACGCAGTATTTT. It specifies CAWMGGGDTQYF.

This chain joins TRBV11-3 and TRBJ2-7, with 10 positions matching TRBD2. Germline V lookup: CDR1 SGHNT, CDR2 YENEEA. This CDR3 comprises 17 residues. V trimming: 4 bases; J trimming: 0 bases; junction bases outside the gene matches: 9. This CDR3 reads CASSSYRASGSSYEQYF. The DNA of the CDR3 is TGTGCCAGCAGCTCCTATCGGGCTAGCGGGAGCTCCTACGAGCAGTACTTC.

The V call is TRBV5-1, the J call TRBJ2-7; 9 nucleotides agree with TRBD1. V gave up 4 bases and J gave up 6 bases; unmatched junction bases: 8. Germline values: CDR1 SGHRS, CDR2 YFSETQ. The CDR3 has 14 amino acids. The CDR3 protein is CASSAWDRETEQYF. The CDR3 DNA follows: TGCGCCAGCAGCGCCTGGGACAGGGAGACCGAGCAGTACTTC.

Details on this clone: Distinct nucleotide sequences in the sample also encode this CDR3. The chain links TRBV7-3 to TRBJ2-5, with a possible D match to TRBD2 (6 bases). Trimming left V 2 bases short and J 4 bases short, with 8 bases between. CDR3 size: 13 residues. Germline values: CDR1 SGHTA, CDR2 FQGTGA. This CDR3 is CASSLSGVETQYF. CDR3 in DNA: TGTGCCAGCAGCTTATCGGGGGTAGAGACCCAGTACTTC.

The chain combines TRBV7-7 with TRBJ2-3; 11 bases align to TRBD2. Germline trimming cut 5 bases from V and 2 bases from J; bases unmatched to any gene: 6. CDR1 is SSHAT, CDR2 FNYEAQ, per germline (reference sequence). The CDR3 length is 16 residues. The CDR3 reads CASSPLAGALTDTQYF. The DNA for the CDR3 is TGTGCCAGCAGCCCACTAGCGGGGGCCCTCACAGATACGCAGTATTTT.

The chain is built from TRBV2 and TRBJ1-1; TRBD1 might be the D (6 bases). Germline CDR1 and CDR2: SNHLY and FYNNEI. V was cut by 9 bases and J by 3 bases, with 14 bases left in between. This CDR3 has 13 residues. CDR3 bases: TGTGCCAGAAACTCAGGGGAATACACTGAAGCTTTCTTT. It specifies CARNSGEYTEAFF. The full variable domain, rest sourced from reference TRBV2 and TRBJ1-1, is EPEVTQTPSHQVTQMGQEVILRCVPISNHLYFYWYRQILGQKVEFLVSFYNNEISEKSEIFDDQFSVERPDGSNFTLKIRSTKLEDSAMYFCARNSGEYTEAFFGQGTRLTVV.

The chain recombines TRBV7-9 with TRBJ2-1, with 12 bases identical to TRBD2. This CDR3 spans 15 amino acids. Trimming removed 5 bases from V and 2 bases from J; junction bases left unmatched: 1. Germline-derived CDR1 and CDR2 are SEHNR and FQNEAQ (reference sequence). The CDR3 region has the DNA TGTGCCAGCAGCCCTAGCGGGGGGGCCTACAATGAGCAGTTCTTC. Its translation: CASSPSGGAYNEQFF.

The chain uses TRBV24-1 and TRBJ2-5, with TRBD2 identical over 13 bases. The V segment lost 4 bases and the J segment 4 bases; nucleotides outside the gene matches: 2. This CDR3 is built from 15 residues. Germline V gene data show CDR1 as KGHDR and CDR2 as SFDVKD. CDR3 loop: CATSDGLAGVETQYF. Written as DNA, the CDR3 is TGTGCCACCAGTGACGGACTAGCGGGAGTAGAGACCCAGTACTTC.

The V and J genes are TRBV28 and TRBJ1-1, with D perhaps matching TRBD1 (6 bases). V was trimmed by 5 bases and J by 6 bases, leaving 16 bases between them. Germline V gives CDR1 MDHEN, CDR2 SYDVKM. The CDR3 has 14 residues. The CDR3: CASSGWGLISEAFF. In nucleotides, the CDR3 is TGTGCCAGCAGTGGTTGGGGGCTGATCTCTGAAGCTTTCTTT. Together with reference TRBV28 and TRBJ1-1, the CDR3 gives the full variable domain: DVKVTQSSRYLVKRTGEKVFLECVQDMDHENMFWYRQDPGLGLRLIYFSYDVKMKEKGDIPEGYSVSREKKERFSLILESASTNQTSMYLCASSGWGLISEAFFGQGTRLTVV.

The chain employs TRBV2 and TRBJ2-1, with 7 bases that match TRBD2. The germline gives CDR1 SNHLY, CDR2 FYNNEI. V dropped 3 bases and J dropped 5; count of bases not matched to a gene: 1. CDR3 size: 13 residues. In DNA, the CDR3 is TGTGCCAGCAGTGACGGGGGGAACAATGAGCAGTTCTTC. Amino acid sequence: CASSDGGNNEQFF.

The J gene is TRBJ1-2, the V gene TRBV5-6; D ambiguous. This CDR3 region has 15 residues. CDR1 and CDR2 from the germline V gene are SGHDT and YYEEEE. V was pared by 3 bases and J by 5 bases, with 17 bases between. DNA of the CDR3: TGTGCCAGCAGCTCCCTCCAGGCCAGGCCATATGGCTACACCTTC. This sequence encodes CASSSLQARPYGYTF.

The chain recombines TRBV6-5 with TRBJ2-2; 7 nucleotides align to TRBD2. CDR1 and CDR2 from the germline V gene are MNHEY and SVGAGI. CDR3 length: 14 amino acids. J gave up 8 bases and V 6 bases, and 9 bases lay outside the gene matches. The CDR3 nucleotides read TGTGCCAGCAGGGTGGGCGGGAGCGCGGGGGAGCTGTTTTTT. Amino acids: CASRVGGSAGELFF.

This clone was recorded only once. V is TRBV5-1 and J is TRBJ2-7; 11 positions match TRBD2. The V and J ends lost 6 bases and 3 bases, in that order; junction bases with no gene match: 5. The CDR3 is 14 amino acids. Germline CDR1 is SGHRS and CDR2 is YFSETQ. Here the CDR3 reads CASTIAGGFYEQYF. In nucleotides, the CDR3 is TGCGCCAGCACTATAGCGGGAGGGTTCTACGAGCAGTACTTC.

The chain is built from TRBV28 and TRBJ2-5; TRBD2 might be the D (5 bases). The CDR3 consists of 14 residues. Trimming removed 8 bases at V and 5 bases at J, with 18 bases between. Germline V gene lookup returns CDR1 MDHEN and CDR2 SYDVKM. This CDR3 is CASGRLDGEETQYF. Written as DNA, the CDR3 is TGTGCCAGCGGCAGACTTGACGGGGAGGAGACCCAGTACTTC.

The V gene is TRBV28, the J gene TRBJ1-5, with no clear D. The length of the CDR3 is 18 residues. V was pared by 6 bases and J by 6 bases, with 27 bases between. Germline values: CDR1 MDHEN, CDR2 SYDVKM. The CDR3 nucleotides read TGTGCCAGCAGCCCTACAAGAGCGGCCCTTTATTCCCCTCAGCCCCAGCATTTT. Translating gives CASSPTRAALYSPQPQHF.

The CDR3 sequence is CASRPGTANEKLFF. The CDR3 DNA sequence: TGTGCCAGCAGACCCGGGACAGCGAATGAAAAACTGTTTTTT. The rearrangement links TRBV11-2 to TRBJ1-4; 7 nucleotides agree with TRBD1. The V gene end was trimmed by 6 bases and the J gene end by 5 bases; junction bases not matched to a gene: 6. From germline, CDR1 is SGHAT and CDR2 FQNNGV. The CDR3 length is 14 residues.

The chain couples TRBV25-1 to TRBJ1-1; D is undetermined. Germline V CDR1 and CDR2: MGHDK, SYGVNS. V was cut by 7 bases and J by 1 base, with 7 bases left in between. CDR3 length: 12 residues. CDR3 in DNA: TGTGCCAGCACTGCGGGGAACACTGAAGCTTTCTTT. Encoded protein: CASTAGNTEAFF.